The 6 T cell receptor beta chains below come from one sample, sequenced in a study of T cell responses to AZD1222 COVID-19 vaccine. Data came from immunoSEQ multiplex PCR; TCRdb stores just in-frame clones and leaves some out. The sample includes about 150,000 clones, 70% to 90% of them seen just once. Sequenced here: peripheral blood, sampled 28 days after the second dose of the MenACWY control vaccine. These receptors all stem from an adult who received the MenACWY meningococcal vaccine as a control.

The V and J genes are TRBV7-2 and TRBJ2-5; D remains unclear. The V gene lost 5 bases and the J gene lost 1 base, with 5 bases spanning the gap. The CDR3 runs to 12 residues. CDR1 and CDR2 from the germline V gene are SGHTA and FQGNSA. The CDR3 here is CASSAIQETQYF. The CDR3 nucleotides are TGTGCCAGCAGCGCAATCCAAGAGACCCAGTACTTC. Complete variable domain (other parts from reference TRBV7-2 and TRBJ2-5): GAGVSQSPSNKVTEKGKDVELRCDPISGHTALYWYRQSLGQGLEFLIYFQGNSAPDKSGLPSDRFSAERTGGSVSTLTIQRTQQEDSAVYLCASSAIQETQYFGPGTRLLVL.

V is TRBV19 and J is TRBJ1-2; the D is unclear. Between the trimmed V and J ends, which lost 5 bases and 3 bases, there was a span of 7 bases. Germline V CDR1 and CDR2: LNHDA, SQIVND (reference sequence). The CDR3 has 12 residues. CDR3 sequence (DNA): TGTGCCAGTAGTGAAAGGGACTATGGCTACACCTTC. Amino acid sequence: CASSERDYGYTF.

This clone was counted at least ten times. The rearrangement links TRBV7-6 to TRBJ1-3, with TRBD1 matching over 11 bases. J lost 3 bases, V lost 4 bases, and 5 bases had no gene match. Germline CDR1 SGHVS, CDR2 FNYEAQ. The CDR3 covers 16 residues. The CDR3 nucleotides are TGTGCCAGCAGCTCCGGACAGGGGGCGGTTGGAAACACCATATATTTT. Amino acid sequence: CASSSGQGAVGNTIYF.

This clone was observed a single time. CDR3 residues: CASSFLGYRDSTGELFF. The CDR3 DNA sequence: TGTGCCAGCAGCTTTTTAGGTTACAGGGATTCCACCGGGGAGCTGTTTTTT. This chain joins TRBV12-1 and TRBJ2-2; no check of the table's D call, TRBD1, against the DNA was made. TRBV12-1 is deemed a pseudogene. The CDR3 loop spans 17 amino acids.

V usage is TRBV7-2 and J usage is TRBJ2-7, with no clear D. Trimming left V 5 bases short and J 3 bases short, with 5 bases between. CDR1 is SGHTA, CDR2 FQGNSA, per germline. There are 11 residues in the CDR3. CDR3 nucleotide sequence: TGTGCCAGCAGCGGGTACTACGAGCAGTACTTC. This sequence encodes CASSGYYEQYF.

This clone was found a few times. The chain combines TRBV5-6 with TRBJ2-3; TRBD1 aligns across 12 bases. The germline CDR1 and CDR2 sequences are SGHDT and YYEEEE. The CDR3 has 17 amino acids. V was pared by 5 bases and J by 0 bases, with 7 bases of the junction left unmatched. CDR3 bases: TGTGCCAGCAGTAGGGACAGGGGGCTATCAAGCACAGATACGCAGTATTTT. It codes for CASSRDRGLSSTDTQYF.